The 18 T cell receptor beta chains in this list originate from one sample, sequenced in a study of blood T cell repertoires in COVID-19. Using immunoSEQ multiplex PCR, the repertoire was profiled, and TCRdb retains in-frame clones only, with some absent. Of a few hundred thousand clones in the sample, approximately 89% are singletons; the top ten hold less than 5.5%. The sequenced material came from PBMCs or T cells enriched from blood (not recorded which). These receptors came from a man aged 25-45 years who had recovered from COVID-19.

This clone was seen once. The V gene is TRBV6-5, the J gene TRBJ2-5; 10 bases map to TRBD2. The CDR3 sequence is 15 residues long. V trimming: 6 bases; J trimming: 1 base; junction bases outside the gene matches: 5. Germline V gene sequence: CDR1 MNHEY, CDR2 SVGAGI. CDR3 DNA sequence: TGTGCCAGCAGGGCTAGCGGGGGCCTCCAAGAGACCCAGTACTTC. It yields the protein CASRASGGLQETQYF.

Written as DNA, the CDR3 is TGTGCCAGCAGTCCCGGACTAGCGGGGCCTAATGAGGAGCTGTTTTTT. Protein product: CASSPGLAGPNEELFF. The gene calls are TRBV13 and TRBJ2-2, with 12 bases aligning to TRBD2. Losses at the gene ends were 6 bases for V and 10 bases for J; bases not matched to a gene: 12. The CDR3 length is 16 residues. CDR1 and CDR2 (germline): PRHDT, FYEKMQ (reference sequence).

The chain links TRBV12-3 or TRBV12-4 to TRBJ1-5, with D possibly being TRBD1 (6 bases). The CDR3 is 11 amino acids. With 3 bases removed from V and 9 bases from J, the gap between germline ends came to 6 bases. This CDR3 is CASSLGAPQHF. CDR3 in DNA: TGTGCCAGCAGTTTGGGGGCGCCCCAGCATTTT.

The chain recombines TRBV6-6 with TRBJ2-7; D remains unclear. CDR1 MNHNY and CDR2 SVGAGI come from the germline V gene (reference sequence). The CDR3 is 14 residues long. The V gene lost 0 bases and the J gene lost 5 bases, with 11 bases spanning the gap. The CDR3 nucleotides read TGTGCCAGCAGTTACTCGAGTTCTGAGGACGAGCAGTACTTC. Residues: CASSYSSSEDEQYF.

This chain uses TRBV29-1 with TRBJ1-2, with 7 bases lining up with TRBD1. There are 13 residues in the CDR3. The J segment lost 4 bases and the V segment lost 4 bases, leaving 6 bases of the junction unmatched. Germline CDR1 SQVTM, CDR2 ANQGSEA. Written as DNA, the CDR3 is TGCAGCGTTGGGGGGGACAGCGTCTATGGCTACACCTTC. It encodes CSVGGDSVYGYTF.

This clone was counted a single time. The V and J genes are TRBV18 and TRBJ1-1, with TRBD1 as a possible D gene (6 bases). V lost 6 bases to trimming and J lost 1 base, with 15 bases between them. This CDR3 is built from 15 residues. Germline loops: CDR1 KGHSH, CDR2 LQKENI. The CDR3 nucleotides read TGTGCCAGCTCCCCCACAGGGCAGGGGAACACTGAAGCTTTCTTT. As protein: CASSPTGQGNTEAFF.

The V gene is TRBV4-1, the J gene TRBJ2-1; the match to TRBD2 covers 8 bases. The CDR3 contains 14 residues. The germline V gene encodes CDR1 MGHRA and CDR2 YSYEKL. V was pared by 1 base and J by 8 bases, with 4 bases of the junction left unmatched. This CDR3 is CASSQAGGQYEQFF. CDR3 DNA: TGCGCCAGCAGCCAAGCGGGGGGGCAGTATGAGCAGTTCTTC.

V is TRBV12-3 or TRBV12-4 and J is TRBJ2-5; D is possibly TRBD1 (6 bases). V shed 10 bases and J shed 8 bases, with 17 bases lying between them. CDR3 length: 12 residues. CDR3 DNA: TGTGCCACAGGGGACAAGGCCCTCACCCAGTACTTC. Translating it yields CATGDKALTQYF.

The CDR3 region has the DNA TGTGCCACCCGACAGGGTATGCAGGGCTACACCTTC. This sequence encodes CATRQGMQGYTF. The rearrangement links TRBV5-6 to TRBJ1-2, with 7 bases that match TRBD1. Germline CDR1 reads SGHDT; CDR2 reads YYEEEE. This CDR3 contains 12 residues. V shed 9 bases, J shed 8 bases, and the junction held 10 bases outside the gene matches. The full variable domain, completed using reference TRBV5-6 and TRBJ1-2, is DAGVTQSPTHLIKTRGQQVTLRCSPKSGHDTVSWYQQALGQGPQFIFQYYEEEERQRGNFPDRFSGHQFPNYSSELNVNALLLGDSALYLCATRQGMQGYTFGSGTRLTVV.

J is TRBJ2-7 and V is TRBV5-6; D perhaps matches TRBD1 (6 bases). Germline assignment: CDR1 SGHDT and CDR2 YYEEEE. V was trimmed by 4 bases and J by 9 bases, leaving 20 bases between them. The length of the CDR3 is 14 residues. CDR3 region: CASSPGQSLRVQYF. In nucleotides, the CDR3 is TGTGCCAGCAGCCCCGGACAGAGTCTACGTGTGCAGTACTTC.

This chain links TRBV30 with TRBJ2-6, with a tentative D call TRBD1 (5 bases). V shed 3 bases and J shed 0 bases, with 6 bases lying between them. The CDR3 totals 14 residues. Germline CDR1 reads GTSNPN; CDR2 reads SVGIG (reference sequence). This CDR3 reads CAWRGASGANVLTF. DNA for the CDR3: TGTGCCTGGAGAGGGGCCTCTGGGGCCAACGTCCTGACTTTC.

This chain connects TRBV5-1 to TRBJ2-2, with D perhaps TRBD1 (6 bases). This CDR3 contains 15 residues. V was cut by 5 bases and J by 2 bases, with 13 bases left in between. CDR1 is SGHRS, CDR2 YFSETQ, per germline. The CDR3: CASSGGGSNTGELFF. The CDR3 nucleotides are TGCGCCAGCAGTGGTGGGGGCTCCAACACCGGGGAGCTGTTTTTT.

V usage is TRBV18 and J usage is TRBJ1-2, with D perhaps matching TRBD1 (5 bases). Germline V gene sequence: CDR1 KGHSH, CDR2 LQKENI. Trimming took off 1 base at V and 2 bases at J, with 8 bases between the two ends. This CDR3 has 14 residues. The CDR3 loop is CASSPQPGNYGYTF. DNA for the CDR3: TGTGCCAGCTCACCACAACCAGGGAACTATGGCTACACCTTC.

The rearrangement joins TRBV11-3 to TRBJ2-1; no firm D call. Deletions cut 5 bases from V and 0 bases from J, with 11 bases between. The CDR3 spans 15 residues. Germline CDR1 SGHNT, CDR2 YENEEA. Here the CDR3 reads CASSPTPSSYNEQFF. The CDR3, as DNA: TGTGCCAGCAGCCCCACCCCGAGCTCCTACAATGAGCAGTTCTTC.

This chain uses TRBV11-2 with TRBJ2-7; D call uncertain. V lost 1 base to trimming and J lost 2 bases, with 15 bases between them. The CDR3 is made up of 16 amino acids. Germline assignment: CDR1 SGHAT and CDR2 FQNNGV. CDR3 sequence (DNA): TGTGCCAGCAGCTTAGGGGTGGGCAATACTCCCTACGAGCAGTACTTC. It encodes CASSLGVGNTPYEQYF.

The V gene is TRBV19, the J gene TRBJ2-7; maybe TRBD2 (6 bases). This CDR3 is 18 amino acids long. The germline V gene has CDR1 LNHDA and CDR2 SQIVND (reference sequence). V was cut by 3 bases and J by 2 bases, with 23 bases left in between. CDR3 coding DNA: TGTGCCAGTAGTATTTTTCGGGGAGGACGGACTGCAACCTACGAGCAGTACTTC. It codes for CASSIFRGGRTATYEQYF.

This chain uses TRBV13 with TRBJ1-3, with 10 positions matching TRBD1. CDR1 and CDR2 (germline): PRHDT, FYEKMQ (reference sequence). The CDR3 loop spans 14 amino acids. J lost 7 bases, V lost 5 bases, and 5 bases had no gene match. In nucleotides, the CDR3 is TGTGCCAGCAGCCCTCAGGACAGGGGGAACACCATATATTTT. Encoded protein: CASSPQDRGNTIYF.

The gene calls are TRBV2 and TRBJ2-7, with 9 bases aligning to TRBD1. Germline CDR1 SNHLY, CDR2 FYNNEI. V shed 6 bases and J 3 bases; nucleotides not matched to a gene: 3. This CDR3 comprises 13 residues. CDR3 nucleotide sequence: TGTGCCAGCAGCACAGGGGGCCGCTACGAGCAGTACTTC. Translation: CASSTGGRYEQYF.